This T cell receptor (beta chain) was sequenced in a study of metastatic and nonmetastatic thyroid tumors. For the study at large: Across peripheral blood and tumor or nodule tissue samples taken from malignant and benign thyroid patients, the repertoires were compared with one another. Study results and caveats: Across blood and tumor, TCR beta diversity in malignant thyroid tumors was reportedly significantly higher than in benign nodules.

Original handling: The study built a papillary thyroid cancer distant-metastasis classifier from CDR3 differences across clinicopathological groups. MiXCR reprocessed the PCR reads for TCRdb. For this entry, the V and J calls and clone size follow TCRdb and not the study's own pipeline. The sample gives about 33,000 clones, 10% to 13% of which show up once; around 15% is in the top ten. No treatment of any kind had been given to any patient before thyroid surgery. The CDR3 totals 10 residues. The germline V gene encodes CDR1 MDHEN and CDR2 SYDVKM. V lost 3 bases and J 6 bases, leaving 2 bases between the germline ends. In this sample, this clone turned up many times. Its specificity is not known.

This chain links TRBV28 with TRBJ1-2; D is ambiguous. The sequenced sample was blood. The sequence was obtained from a female donor with papillary thyroid cancer or a benign thyroid nodule (not recorded which). Some clones in this sample may be carry-over from other donors' samples. In DNA form, the CDR3 reads TGTGCCAGCAGTTTTGATGGCTACACCTTC. Translation: CASSFDGYTF.